These 22 T cell receptor beta chains were sequenced from one sample in a study of blood T cell repertoires in COVID-19. Profiling relied on immunoSEQ multiplex PCR, and the TCRdb table lists in-frame clones only, not all of them. Among more than 95,000 clones listed, about 83% were seen once. Sequenced: peripheral blood. The receptor source for this set is a man older than 75 with active or convalescent COVID-19.

The chain joins TRBV29-1 to TRBJ1-1; a weak D match, TRBD1 (6 bases). V lost 7 bases and J 2 bases, leaving 17 bases between the germline ends. The CDR3 is 14 residues long. Per the germline V gene, CDR1 is SQVTM and CDR2 is ANQGSEA. CDR3 amino acids: CSAASTGSNTEAFF. Written as DNA, the CDR3 is TGCAGCGCGGCCTCAACAGGGTCCAACACTGAAGCTTTCTTT.

This chain joins TRBV18 and TRBJ2-2; the D is unclear. The V gene's germline CDR1 is KGHSH and CDR2 LQKENI. There are 14 residues in the CDR3. Trimming left V 0 bases short and J 6 bases short, with 8 bases between. The CDR3 bases are TGTGCCAGCTCACCACCCGCTCAGTCCGGGGAGCTGTTTTTT. This gives the protein CASSPPAQSGELFF. The full variable domain, in which reference TRBV18 and TRBJ2-2 provide the parts outside the CDR3, is NAGVMQNPRHLVRRRGQEARLRCSPMKGHSHVYWYRQLPEEGLKFMVYLQKENIIDESGMPKERFSAEFPKEGPSILRIQQVVRGDSAAYFCASSPPAQSGELFFGEGSRLTVL.

This chain uses TRBV5-1 with TRBJ2-7, with 8 bases aligning to TRBD2. There are 14 residues in the CDR3. Germline V lookup: CDR1 SGHRS, CDR2 YFSETQ. After removal of 2 bases from V and 2 bases from J, the junction contained 3 bases not matched to a gene. The CDR3 sequence: CASSFGSGAYEQYF. CDR3 nucleotides: TGCGCCAGCAGCTTCGGTAGCGGGGCCTACGAGCAGTACTTC.

This rearrangement joins TRBV27 to TRBJ2-7, with D possibly being TRBD2 (6 bases). The germline CDR1 and CDR2 sequences are MNHEY and SMNVEV (reference sequence). V was cut by 7 bases and J by 3 bases, with 16 bases left in between. This CDR3 contains 14 residues. The CDR3 DNA is TGTGCCAGCAAACCCTTGGGGACTGGCTACGAGCAGTACTTC. Amino acid sequence: CASKPLGTGYEQYF.

This clone appeared a single time. The CDR3 DNA reads TGTGCCAGCGACCTTGGGACAATTTATAGCAATCAGCCCCAGCATTTT. Amino acid sequence: CASDLGTIYSNQPQHF. J is TRBJ1-5 and V is TRBV6-6, with D maybe TRBD1 (6 bases). In germline, CDR1 is MNHNY, CDR2 SVGAGI (reference sequence). The CDR3 consists of 16 residues. V lost 8 bases and J lost 0, with 17 bases in between.

The CDR3 DNA is TGTGCCAGCAGCGGGGGGGGGACCCGGAGCACAGATACGCAGTATTTT. It translates to CASSGGGTRSTDTQYF. This sequence joins TRBV5-4 and TRBJ2-3, with TRBD2 matching 7 bases. CDR1 and CDR2 from the germline V gene are SGHNT and YYREEE (reference sequence). CDR3 length: 16 residues. V dropped 4 bases and J dropped 0; count of bases not matched to a gene: 8.

The CDR3 DNA sequence: TGTGCCAGCAGACAGGGGATCTCCTATAATTCACCCCTCCACTTT. Its protein is CASRQGISYNSPLHF. The J gene is TRBJ1-6, the V gene TRBV2; 7 positions match TRBD1. The CDR3 has 15 residues. Germline V gives CDR1 SNHLY, CDR2 FYNNEI. V was pared by 6 bases and J by 0 bases, with 2 bases of the junction left unmatched.

V is TRBV24-1 and J is TRBJ1-2, with TRBD1 matching 7 bases. Trimming at V came to 2 bases and at J to 0 bases, leaving 5 bases not matched to a gene. The germline CDR1 and CDR2 sequences are KGHDR and SFDVKD. The CDR3 sequence is 16 residues long. As DNA, the CDR3 is TGTGCCACCAGTGATTCGGGGGACAGATCTAACTATGGCTACACCTTC. Its protein product is CATSDSGDRSNYGYTF.

The V and J genes are TRBV18 and TRBJ2-7; D is perhaps TRBD1 (5 bases). V was clipped by 4 bases and J by 3 bases, with 7 bases between them. In germline, CDR1 is KGHSH, CDR2 LQKENI. There are 12 residues in the CDR3. The CDR3 sequence: CASSHDSYEQYF. DNA of the CDR3: TGTGCCAGCTCACACGACAGCTACGAGCAGTACTTC. The variable domain in full, with the rest retrieved from reference TRBV18 and TRBJ2-7, is NAGVMQNPRHLVRRRGQEARLRCSPMKGHSHVYWYRQLPEEGLKFMVYLQKENIIDESGMPKERFSAEFPKEGPSILRIQQVVRGDSAAYFCASSHDSYEQYFGPGTRLTVT.

This sequence joins TRBV28 and TRBJ1-5, with no clear D. The CDR3 totals 15 residues. CDR1 MDHEN and CDR2 SYDVKM come from the germline V gene. Trimming pared 6 bases from V and 2 bases from J, leaving 14 bases between. CDR3 amino acids: CASSSRRAGNQPQHF. CDR3 nucleotide sequence: TGTGCCAGCAGCTCCAGGAGGGCCGGCAATCAGCCCCAGCATTTT.

V is TRBV6-5 and J is TRBJ2-7, with a possible D match to TRBD2 (5 bases). The V end lost 10 bases, the J end lost 0 bases, and 16 bases lay between the germline ends. CDR1 and CDR2 from the germline V gene are MNHEY and SVGAGI. The CDR3 length is 14 residues. The CDR3 reads CATKGLFPSYEQYF. DNA of the CDR3: TGTGCCACCAAAGGACTTTTCCCCTCCTACGAGCAGTACTTC.

The chain uses TRBV7-9 and TRBJ1-1, with D unclear. V lost 6 bases and J 1 base, leaving 9 bases between the germline ends. CDR3 length: 13 amino acids. Germline lookup yields CDR1 SEHNR and CDR2 FQNEAQ (reference sequence). In DNA, the CDR3 is TGTGCCAGCAGGTGGCGGGGGAACACTGAAGCTTTCTTT. Translating it yields CASRWRGNTEAFF.

V is TRBV7-6 and J is TRBJ2-1, with TRBD1 matching over 9 bases. The length of the CDR3 is 15 residues. Unmatched junction bases numbered 8, after V lost 4 bases and J lost 7 bases. Germline V gene sequence: CDR1 SGHVS, CDR2 FNYEAQ. CDR3 protein: CASSSGTGSGNEQFF. CDR3 DNA: TGTGCCAGCAGCTCCGGGACAGGGAGTGGGAATGAGCAGTTCTTC. The whole variable domain, remainder taken from reference TRBV7-6 and TRBJ2-1, is GAGVSQSPRYKVTKRGQDVALRCDPISGHVSLYWYRQALGQGPEFLTYFNYEAQQDKSGLPNDRFSAERPEGSISTLTIQRTEQRDSAMYRCASSSGTGSGNEQFFGPGTRLTVL.

This clone has just a few counts. The junction does not match germline at one end; this may be a read error. The chain is built from TRBV7-2 and TRBJ1-2; 8 nucleotides match TRBD1. CDR1 SGHTA and CDR2 FQGNSA come from the germline V gene. This CDR3 is built from 13 residues. CDR3: CASSLDRGDGYTF. The CDR3 DNA reads TGTGCCAGCAGTTTAGACAGGGGCGATGGCTACACCTTC.

The chain combines TRBV2 with TRBJ2-3; D remains unclear. CDR3 length: 12 residues. Between the trimmed V and J ends, which lost 7 bases and 1 base, there was a span of 6 bases. CDR1 is SNHLY and CDR2 is FYNNEI in the germline V gene. CDR3 coding DNA: TGTGCCAGCACGGTGGGCACAGATACGCAGTATTTT. As protein: CASTVGTDTQYF.

The V and J genes are TRBV15 and TRBJ2-2, with TRBD2 matching over 11 bases. The CDR3 is made up of 17 amino acids. The ends lost 0 bases at V and 5 bases at J; junction bases unmatched: 5. Germline V lookup: CDR1 LNHNV, CDR2 YYDKDF (reference sequence). CDR3 coding DNA: TGTGCCACCAGCAGAGATCCGGCTAGCGGGGGGACCGGGGAGCTGTTTTTT. Translating gives CATSRDPASGGTGELFF.

The V and J genes are TRBV5-6 and TRBJ2-5, with D possibly matching TRBD2 (5 bases). Trimming shortened V by 2 bases and J by 3 bases, and 17 bases separated the two germline ends. The CDR3 contains 16 residues. Per germline, CDR1 SGHDT and CDR2 YYEEEE. CDR3 amino acids: CASSFVFSEREETQYF. DNA of the CDR3: TGTGCCAGCAGCTTCGTCTTTTCTGAGAGGGAAGAGACCCAGTACTTC.

The CDR3 here is CASRTEKNTEAFF. The CDR3 nucleotides are TGTGCCAGCAGAACAGAAAAGAACACTGAAGCTTTCTTT. The chain carries TRBV2 and TRBJ1-1; D gene ambiguous. The V and J ends lost 6 bases and 1 base respectively, with 9 bases between them. CDR1 and CDR2 from the germline V gene are SNHLY and FYNNEI. The CDR3 contains 13 residues. Full variable domain (rest looked up from reference TRBV2 and TRBJ1-1): EPEVTQTPSHQVTQMGQEVILRCVPISNHLYFYWYRQILGQKVEFLVSFYNNEISEKSEIFDDQFSVERPDGSNFTLKIRSTKLEDSAMYFCASRTEKNTEAFFGQGTRLTVV.

The chain links TRBV29-1 to TRBJ2-2; 9 positions match TRBD2. J lost 4 bases, V lost 4 bases, and 1 base had no gene match. This CDR3 comprises 13 residues. From germline, CDR1 is SQVTM and CDR2 ANQGSEA. DNA of the CDR3: TGCAGCGTTGTACTAGCGGGCACCGGGGAGCTGTTTTTT. Translation: CSVVLAGTGELFF.

V and J are TRBV7-3 and TRBJ2-7; D is possibly TRBD2 (7 bases). CDR3 length: 15 amino acids. V was trimmed by 5 bases and J by 3 bases, leaving 17 bases between them. Germline values: CDR1 SGHTA, CDR2 FQGTGA. DNA of the CDR3: TGTGCCAGCAGCCTACTGGGGGGCGGGAGCTACGAGCAGTACTTC. Translation gives CASSLLGGGSYEQYF.

This rearrangement joins TRBV18 to TRBJ1-1; 10 nucleotides line up with TRBD1. V lost 3 bases to trimming and J lost 0 bases; unmatched junction nucleotides: 10. The CDR3 extends over 18 amino acids. Per germline, CDR1 KGHSH and CDR2 LQKENI. In DNA form, the CDR3 reads TGTGCCAGCTCACCCGGGACAGGGGCAAAAAGAATGAACACTGAAGCTTTCTTT. It yields the protein CASSPGTGAKRMNTEAFF.

The V and J genes are TRBV5-4 and TRBJ2-7, with a tentative D call TRBD1 (6 bases). V was cut by 0 bases and J by 6 bases, with 10 bases left in between. CDR3 length: 13 residues. Germline V gene data show CDR1 as SGHNT and CDR2 as YYREEE (reference sequence). DNA for the CDR3: TGTGCCAGCAGCTTGGCCGTAGGGGGCGAGCAGTACTTC. This encodes CASSLAVGGEQYF.